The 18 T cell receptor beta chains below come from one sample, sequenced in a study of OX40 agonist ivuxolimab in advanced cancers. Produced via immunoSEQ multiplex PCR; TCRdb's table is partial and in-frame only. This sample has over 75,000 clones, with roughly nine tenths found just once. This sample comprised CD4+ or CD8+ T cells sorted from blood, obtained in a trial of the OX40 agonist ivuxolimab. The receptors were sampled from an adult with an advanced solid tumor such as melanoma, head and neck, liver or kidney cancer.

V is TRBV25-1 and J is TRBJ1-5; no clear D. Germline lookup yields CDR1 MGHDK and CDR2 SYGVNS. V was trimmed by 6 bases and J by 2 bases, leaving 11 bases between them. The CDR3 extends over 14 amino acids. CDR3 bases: TGTGCCAGCAGCCCCAGCGGGGGCAATCAGCCCCAGCATTTT. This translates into CASSPSGGNQPQHF.

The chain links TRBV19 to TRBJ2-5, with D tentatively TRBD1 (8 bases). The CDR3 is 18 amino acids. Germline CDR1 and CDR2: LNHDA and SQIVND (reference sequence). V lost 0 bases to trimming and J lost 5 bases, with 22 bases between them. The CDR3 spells CASSIDLGRAGGYETQYF. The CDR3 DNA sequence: TGTGCCAGTAGTATAGATCTGGGGAGGGCAGGGGGCTACGAGACCCAGTACTTC.

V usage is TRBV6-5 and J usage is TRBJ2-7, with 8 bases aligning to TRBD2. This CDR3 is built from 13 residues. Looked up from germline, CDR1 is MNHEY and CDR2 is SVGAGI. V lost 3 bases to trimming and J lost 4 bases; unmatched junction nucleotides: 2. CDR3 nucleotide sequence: TGTGCCAGCAGTTATCTAGCGGGTTACGAGCAGTACTTC. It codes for CASSYLAGYEQYF.

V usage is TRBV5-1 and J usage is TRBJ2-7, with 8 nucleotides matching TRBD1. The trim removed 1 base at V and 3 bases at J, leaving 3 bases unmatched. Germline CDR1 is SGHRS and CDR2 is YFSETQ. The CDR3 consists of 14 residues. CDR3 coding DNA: TGCGCCAGCAGCTTGACGGACAGGGTCTACGAGCAGTACTTC. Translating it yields CASSLTDRVYEQYF.

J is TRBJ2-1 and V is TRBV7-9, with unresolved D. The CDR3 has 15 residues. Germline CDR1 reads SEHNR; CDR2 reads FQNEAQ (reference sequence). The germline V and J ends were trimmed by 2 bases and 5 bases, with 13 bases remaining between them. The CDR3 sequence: CASSLRSKLDNEQFF. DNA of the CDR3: TGTGCCAGCAGCTTAAGGTCCAAGTTGGACAATGAGCAGTTCTTC.

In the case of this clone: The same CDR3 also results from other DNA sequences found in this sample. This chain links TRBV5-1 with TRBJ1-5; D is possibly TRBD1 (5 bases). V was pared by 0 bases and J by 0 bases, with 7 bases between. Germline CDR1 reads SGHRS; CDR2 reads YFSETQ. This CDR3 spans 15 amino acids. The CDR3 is CASSLGQPSNQPQHF. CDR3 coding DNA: TGCGCCAGCAGCTTGGGACAGCCTAGCAATCAGCCCCAGCATTTT.

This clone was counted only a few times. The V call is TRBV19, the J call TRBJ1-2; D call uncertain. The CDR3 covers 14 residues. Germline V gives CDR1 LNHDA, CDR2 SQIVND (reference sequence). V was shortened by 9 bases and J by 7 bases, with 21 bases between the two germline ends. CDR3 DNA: TGTGCCAGGCTATCGTCGAGAGAACAAGGTGGCTACACCTTC. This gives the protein CARLSSREQGGYTF.

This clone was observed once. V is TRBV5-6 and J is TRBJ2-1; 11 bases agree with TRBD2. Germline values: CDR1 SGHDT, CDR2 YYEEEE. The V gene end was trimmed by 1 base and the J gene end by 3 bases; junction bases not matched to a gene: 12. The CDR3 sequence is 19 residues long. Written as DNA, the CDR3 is TGTGCCAGCAGCTTGTTTGTAGGTAGCGGGAGGGCCTACTACAATGAGCAGTTCTTC. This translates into CASSLFVGSGRAYYNEQFF.

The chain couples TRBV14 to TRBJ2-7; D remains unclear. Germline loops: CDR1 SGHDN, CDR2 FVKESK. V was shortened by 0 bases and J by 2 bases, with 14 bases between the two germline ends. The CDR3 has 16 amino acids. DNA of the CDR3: TGTGCCAGCAGCCAAGATAAGGTTTTATACCCCTACGAGCAGTACTTC. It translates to CASSQDKVLYPYEQYF.

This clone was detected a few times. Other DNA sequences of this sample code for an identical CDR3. CDR3 nucleotide sequence: TGTGCCAGCAGTTCCTCCTACGAGCAGTACTTC. Translated, it gives CASSSSYEQYF. The chain is built from TRBV27 and TRBJ2-7; D ambiguous. Deletions cut 4 bases from V and 0 bases from J, with 1 base between. The germline CDR1 and CDR2 sequences are MNHEY and SMNVEV (reference sequence). There are 11 residues in the CDR3.

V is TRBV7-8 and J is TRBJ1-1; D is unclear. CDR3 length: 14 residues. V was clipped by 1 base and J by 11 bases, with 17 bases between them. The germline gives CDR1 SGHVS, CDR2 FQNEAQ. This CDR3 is CASSLDSATSGAFF. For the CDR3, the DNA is TGTGCCAGCAGCTTAGACAGCGCGACCTCGGGCGCTTTCTTT. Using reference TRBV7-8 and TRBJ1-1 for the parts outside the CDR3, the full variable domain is GAGVSQSPRYKVAKRGQDVALRCDPISGHVSLFWYQQALGQGPEFLTYFQNEAQLDKSGLPSDRFFAERPEGSVSTLKIQRTQQEDSAVYLCASSLDSATSGAFFGQGTRLTVV.

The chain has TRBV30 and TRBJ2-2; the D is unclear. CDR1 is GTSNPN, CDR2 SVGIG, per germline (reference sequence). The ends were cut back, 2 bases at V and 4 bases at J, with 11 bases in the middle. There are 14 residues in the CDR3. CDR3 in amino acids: CAWSIRGITGELFF. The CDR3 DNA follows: TGTGCCTGGAGTATCCGTGGCATCACCGGGGAGCTGTTTTTT.

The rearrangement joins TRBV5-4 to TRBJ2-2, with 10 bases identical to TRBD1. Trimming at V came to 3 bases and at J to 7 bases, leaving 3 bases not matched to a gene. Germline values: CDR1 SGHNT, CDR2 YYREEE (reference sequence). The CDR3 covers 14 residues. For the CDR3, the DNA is TGTGCCAGCAGCTCAGGGACAGGGGACGGGGAGCTGTTTTTT. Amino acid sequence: CASSSGTGDGELFF.

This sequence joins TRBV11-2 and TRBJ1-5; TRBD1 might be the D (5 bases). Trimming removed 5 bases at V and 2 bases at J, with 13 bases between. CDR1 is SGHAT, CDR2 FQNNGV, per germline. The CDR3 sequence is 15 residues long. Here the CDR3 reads CASSPSGGGNQPQHF. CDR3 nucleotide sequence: TGTGCCAGCAGCCCCTCTGGGGGGGGCAATCAGCCCCAGCATTTT.

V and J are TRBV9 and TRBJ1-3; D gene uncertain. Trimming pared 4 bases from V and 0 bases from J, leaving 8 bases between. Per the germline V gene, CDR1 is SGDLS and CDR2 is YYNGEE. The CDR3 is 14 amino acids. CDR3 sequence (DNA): TGTGCCAGCAGCCTTGGAGGCTCTGGAAACACCATATATTTT. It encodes CASSLGGSGNTIYF. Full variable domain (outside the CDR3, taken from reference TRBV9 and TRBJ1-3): DSGVTQTPKHLITATGQRVTLRCSPRSGDLSVYWYQQSLDQGLQFLIQYYNGEERAKGNILERFSAQQFPDLHSELNLSSLELGDSALYFCASSLGGSGNTIYFGEGSWLTVV.

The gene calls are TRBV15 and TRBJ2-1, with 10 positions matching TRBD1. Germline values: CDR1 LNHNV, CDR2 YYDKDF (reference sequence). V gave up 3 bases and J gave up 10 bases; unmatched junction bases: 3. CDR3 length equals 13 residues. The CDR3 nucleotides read TGTGCCACCAGCAGGGGACAGGGGAGGGAGCAGTTCTTC. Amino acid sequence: CATSRGQGREQFF.

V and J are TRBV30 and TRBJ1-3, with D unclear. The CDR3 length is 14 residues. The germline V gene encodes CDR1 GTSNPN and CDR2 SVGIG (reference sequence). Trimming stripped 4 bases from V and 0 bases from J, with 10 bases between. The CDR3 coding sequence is TGTGCCTGGACCGCCGGGCTCTCTGGAAACACCATATATTTT. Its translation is CAWTAGLSGNTIYF.

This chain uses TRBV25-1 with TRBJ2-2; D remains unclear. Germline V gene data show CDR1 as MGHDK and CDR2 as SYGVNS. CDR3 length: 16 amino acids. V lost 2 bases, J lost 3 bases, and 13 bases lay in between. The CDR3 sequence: CASSERWGRDTGELFF. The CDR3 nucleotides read TGTGCCAGCAGTGAACGGTGGGGTCGGGACACCGGGGAGCTGTTTTTT.